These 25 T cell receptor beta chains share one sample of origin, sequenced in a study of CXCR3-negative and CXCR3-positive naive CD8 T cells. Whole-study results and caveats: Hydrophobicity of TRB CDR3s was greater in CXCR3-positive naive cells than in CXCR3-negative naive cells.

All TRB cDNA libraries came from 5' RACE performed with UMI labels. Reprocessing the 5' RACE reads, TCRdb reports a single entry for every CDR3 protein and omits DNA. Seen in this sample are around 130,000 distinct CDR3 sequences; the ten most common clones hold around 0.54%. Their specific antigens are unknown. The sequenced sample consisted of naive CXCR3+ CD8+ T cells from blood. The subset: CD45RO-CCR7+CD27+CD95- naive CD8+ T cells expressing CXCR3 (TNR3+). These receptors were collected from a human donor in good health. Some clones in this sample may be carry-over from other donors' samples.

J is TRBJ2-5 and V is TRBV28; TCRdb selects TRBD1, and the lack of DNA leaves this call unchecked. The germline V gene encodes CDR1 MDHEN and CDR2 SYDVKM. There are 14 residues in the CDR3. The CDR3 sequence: CASRRDTFQETQYF.

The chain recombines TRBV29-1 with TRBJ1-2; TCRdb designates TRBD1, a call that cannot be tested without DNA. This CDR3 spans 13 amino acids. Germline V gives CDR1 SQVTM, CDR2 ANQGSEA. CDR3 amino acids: CSVEEGQGYGYTF.

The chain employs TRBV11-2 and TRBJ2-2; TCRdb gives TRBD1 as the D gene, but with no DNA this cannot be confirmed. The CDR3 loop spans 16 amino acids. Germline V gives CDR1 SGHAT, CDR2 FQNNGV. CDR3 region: CASSPHPGVAGGELFF.

The CDR3 here is CSVYSQGRTGTEAFF. This chain links TRBV29-1 with TRBJ1-1. CDR3 size: 15 residues. In germline, CDR1 is SQVTM, CDR2 ANQGSEA.

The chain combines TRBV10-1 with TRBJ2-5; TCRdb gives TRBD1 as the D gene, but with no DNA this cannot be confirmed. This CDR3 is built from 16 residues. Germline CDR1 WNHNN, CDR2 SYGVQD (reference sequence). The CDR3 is CASSDLRTGGMETQYF.

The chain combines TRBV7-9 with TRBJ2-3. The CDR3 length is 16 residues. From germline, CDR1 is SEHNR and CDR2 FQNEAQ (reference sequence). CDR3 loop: CASSLAPEVPTDTQYF. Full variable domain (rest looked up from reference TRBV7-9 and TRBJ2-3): DTGVSQNPRHKITKRGQNVTFRCDPISEHNRLYWYRQTLGQGPEFLTYFQNEAQLEKSRLLSDRFSAERPKGSFSTLEIQRTEQGDSAMYLCASSLAPEVPTDTQYFGPGTRLTVL.

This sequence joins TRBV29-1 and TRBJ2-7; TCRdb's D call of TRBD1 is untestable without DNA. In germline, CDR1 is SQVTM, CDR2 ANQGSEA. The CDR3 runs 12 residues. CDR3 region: CSAGLGPHEQYF.

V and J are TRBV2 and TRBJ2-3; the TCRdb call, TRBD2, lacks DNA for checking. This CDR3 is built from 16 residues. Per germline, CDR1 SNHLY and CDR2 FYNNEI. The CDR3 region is CASSESAEGFTDTQYF.

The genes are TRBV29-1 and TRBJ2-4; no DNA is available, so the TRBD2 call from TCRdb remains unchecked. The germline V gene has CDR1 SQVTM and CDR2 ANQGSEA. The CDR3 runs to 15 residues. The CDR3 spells CSVEKWGSGGNIQYF.

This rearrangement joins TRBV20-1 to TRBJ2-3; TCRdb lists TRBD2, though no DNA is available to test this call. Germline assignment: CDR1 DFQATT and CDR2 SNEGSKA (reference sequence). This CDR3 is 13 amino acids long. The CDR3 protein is CSARREASDTQYF.

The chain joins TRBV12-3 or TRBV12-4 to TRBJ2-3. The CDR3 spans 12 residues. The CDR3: CASSPERDTQYF.

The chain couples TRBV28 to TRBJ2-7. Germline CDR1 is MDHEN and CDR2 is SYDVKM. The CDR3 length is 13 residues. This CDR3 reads CASSSSSQDEQYF.

CDR3 loop: CASGDSRLGGGDYTF. The chain recombines TRBV2 with TRBJ1-2. The CDR3 has 15 residues. The germline V gene has CDR1 SNHLY and CDR2 FYNNEI.

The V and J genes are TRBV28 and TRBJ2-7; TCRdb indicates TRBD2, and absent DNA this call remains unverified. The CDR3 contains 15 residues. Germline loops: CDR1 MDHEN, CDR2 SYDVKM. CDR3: CASSSRVAGIHEQYF.

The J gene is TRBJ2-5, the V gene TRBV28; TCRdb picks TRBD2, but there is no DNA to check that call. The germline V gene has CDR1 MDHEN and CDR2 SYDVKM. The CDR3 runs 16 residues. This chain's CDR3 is CASSLGREWAGETQYF.

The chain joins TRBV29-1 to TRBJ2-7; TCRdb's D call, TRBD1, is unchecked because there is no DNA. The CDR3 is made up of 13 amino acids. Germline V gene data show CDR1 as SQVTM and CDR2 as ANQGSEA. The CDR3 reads CSVTGQGVNEQYF.

The CDR3 here is CASGQGYNEQFF. The chain couples TRBV7-9 to TRBJ2-1; TCRdb's D call, TRBD1, is unchecked because there is no DNA. In germline, CDR1 is SEHNR, CDR2 FQNEAQ (reference sequence). This CDR3 is built from 12 residues.

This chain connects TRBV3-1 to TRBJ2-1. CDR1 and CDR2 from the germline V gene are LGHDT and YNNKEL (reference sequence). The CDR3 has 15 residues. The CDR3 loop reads CASSQDTGDYNEQFF.

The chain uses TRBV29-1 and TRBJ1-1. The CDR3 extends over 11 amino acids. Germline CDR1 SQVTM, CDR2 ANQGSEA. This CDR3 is CTTPENTEAFF. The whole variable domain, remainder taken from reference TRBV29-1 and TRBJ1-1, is SAVISQKPSRDICQRGTSLTIQCQVDSQVTMMFWYRQQPGQSLTLIATANQGSEATYESGFVIDKFPISRPNLTFSTLTVSNMSPEDSSIYLCTTPENTEAFFGQGTRLTVV.

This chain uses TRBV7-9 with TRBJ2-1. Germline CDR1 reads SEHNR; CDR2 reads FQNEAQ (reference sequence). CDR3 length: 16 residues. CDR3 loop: CASSLGRQSSYNEQFF.

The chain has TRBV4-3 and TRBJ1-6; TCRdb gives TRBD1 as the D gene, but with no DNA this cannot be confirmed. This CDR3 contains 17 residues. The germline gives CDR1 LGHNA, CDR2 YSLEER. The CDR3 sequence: CASSQDEGFSGSLPLHF.

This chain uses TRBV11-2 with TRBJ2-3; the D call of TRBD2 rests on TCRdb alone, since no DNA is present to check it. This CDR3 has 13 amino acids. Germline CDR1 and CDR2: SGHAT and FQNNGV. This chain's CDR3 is CASSLVGGDTQYF.

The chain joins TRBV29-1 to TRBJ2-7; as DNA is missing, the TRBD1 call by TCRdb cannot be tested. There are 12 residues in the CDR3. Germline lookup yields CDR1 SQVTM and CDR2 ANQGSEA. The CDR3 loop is CSVVGQTYEQYF.

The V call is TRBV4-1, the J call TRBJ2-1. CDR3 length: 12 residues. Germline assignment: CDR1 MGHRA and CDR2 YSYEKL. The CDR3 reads CASSQVGNEQFF.

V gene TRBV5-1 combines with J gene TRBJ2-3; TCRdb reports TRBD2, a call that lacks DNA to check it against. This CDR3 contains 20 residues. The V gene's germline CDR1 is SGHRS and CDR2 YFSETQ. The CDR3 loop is CASSLYLGTSGVSSTDTQYF.